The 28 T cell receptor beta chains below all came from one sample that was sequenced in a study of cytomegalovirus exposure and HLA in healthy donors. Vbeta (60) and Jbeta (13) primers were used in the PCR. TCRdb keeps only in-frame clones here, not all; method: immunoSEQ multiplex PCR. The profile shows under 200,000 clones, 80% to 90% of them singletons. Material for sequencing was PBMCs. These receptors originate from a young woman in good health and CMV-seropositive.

CDR3 in DNA: TGTGCCAGCCGCCCAGGTGGGGCCCCCGAGGATGGCTACACCTTC. Encoded protein: CASRPGGAPEDGYTF. V is TRBV28 and J is TRBJ1-2, with D perhaps TRBD1 (5 bases). The length of the CDR3 is 15 residues. Germline V gives CDR1 MDHEN, CDR2 SYDVKM. Between the trimmed V and J ends, which lost 8 bases and 6 bases, there was a span of 22 bases.

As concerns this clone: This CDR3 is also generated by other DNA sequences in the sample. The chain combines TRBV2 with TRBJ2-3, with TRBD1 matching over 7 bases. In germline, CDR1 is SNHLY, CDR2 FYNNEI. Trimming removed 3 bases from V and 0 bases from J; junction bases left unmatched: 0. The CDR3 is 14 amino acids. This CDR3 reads CASSEGQSTDTQYF. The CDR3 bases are TGTGCCAGCAGTGAGGGACAGAGCACAGATACGCAGTATTTT.

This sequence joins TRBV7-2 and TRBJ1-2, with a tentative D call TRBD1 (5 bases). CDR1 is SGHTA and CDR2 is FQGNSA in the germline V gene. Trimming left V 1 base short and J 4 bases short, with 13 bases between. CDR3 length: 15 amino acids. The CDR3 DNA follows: TGTGCCAGCAGCTTAGGACAAAGGGGCGGCTATGGCTACACCTTC. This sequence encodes CASSLGQRGGYGYTF.

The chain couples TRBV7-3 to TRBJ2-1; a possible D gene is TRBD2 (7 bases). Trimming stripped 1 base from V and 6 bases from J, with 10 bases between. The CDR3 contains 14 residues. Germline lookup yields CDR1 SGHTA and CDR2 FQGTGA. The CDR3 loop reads CASSLSGGVNEQFF. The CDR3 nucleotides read TGTGCCAGCAGCTTAAGCGGGGGCGTCAATGAGCAGTTCTTC.

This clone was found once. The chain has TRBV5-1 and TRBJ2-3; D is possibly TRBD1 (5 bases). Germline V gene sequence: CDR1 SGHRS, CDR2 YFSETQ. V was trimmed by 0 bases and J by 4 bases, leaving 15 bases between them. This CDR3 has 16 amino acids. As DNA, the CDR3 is TGCGCCAGCAGCTTGGGATCGGGTAGGGGTGCAGATACGCAGTATTTT. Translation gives CASSLGSGRGADTQYF.

The CDR3 is CASSLALAGGSTDTQYF. CDR3 sequence (DNA): TGCGCCAGCAGCTTGGCCCTAGCGGGGGGTAGCACAGATACGCAGTATTTT. The V and J genes are TRBV5-1 and TRBJ2-3; TRBD2 aligns across 11 bases. The length of the CDR3 is 17 residues. Germline CDR1 is SGHRS and CDR2 is YFSETQ. The V gene end was trimmed by 0 bases and the J gene end by 0 bases; junction bases not matched to a gene: 3.

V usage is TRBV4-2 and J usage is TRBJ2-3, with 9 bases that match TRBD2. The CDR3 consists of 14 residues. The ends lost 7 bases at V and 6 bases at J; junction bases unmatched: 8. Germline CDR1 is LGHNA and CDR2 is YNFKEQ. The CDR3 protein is CASNGGGALDTQYF. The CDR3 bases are TGTGCCAGCAACGGCGGGGGGGCCCTGGATACGCAGTATTTT.

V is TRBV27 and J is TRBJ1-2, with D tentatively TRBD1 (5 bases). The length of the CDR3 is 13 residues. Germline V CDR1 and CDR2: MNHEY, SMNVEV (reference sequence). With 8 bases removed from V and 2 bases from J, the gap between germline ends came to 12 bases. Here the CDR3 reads CASLDRTNYGYTF. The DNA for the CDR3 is TGTGCCAGCTTAGACAGAACCAACTATGGCTACACCTTC.

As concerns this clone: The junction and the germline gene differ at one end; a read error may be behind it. As DNA, the CDR3 is TGTTCCAGCAGCTTAGCCGGACACCGGAGGGGTAATAATTCACCCCTCCACTTT. Its translation: CSSSLAGHRRGNNSPLHF. The chain employs TRBV7-9 and TRBJ1-6; TRBD1 is a possible D gene (5 bases). Per germline, CDR1 SEHNR and CDR2 FQNEAQ (reference sequence). The CDR3 is 18 amino acids.

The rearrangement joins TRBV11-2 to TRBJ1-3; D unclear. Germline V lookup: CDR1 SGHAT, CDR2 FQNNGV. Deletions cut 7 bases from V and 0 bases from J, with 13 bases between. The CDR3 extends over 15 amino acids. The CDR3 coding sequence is TGTGCCAGCACCCCAGGCCTTACCTCTGGAAACACCATATATTTT. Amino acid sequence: CASTPGLTSGNTIYF.

This CDR3 is CASSQETGGQVWSTEAFF. CDR3 DNA: TGTGCCAGCAGCCAAGAAACCGGGGGGCAGGTTTGGAGCACTGAAGCTTTCTTT. The V call is TRBV4-2, the J call TRBJ1-1; the D gene is possibly TRBD1 (6 bases). Germline V gene lookup returns CDR1 LGHNA and CDR2 YNFKEQ. V lost 0 bases and J 4 bases, leaving 21 bases between the germline ends. The CDR3 is made up of 18 amino acids.

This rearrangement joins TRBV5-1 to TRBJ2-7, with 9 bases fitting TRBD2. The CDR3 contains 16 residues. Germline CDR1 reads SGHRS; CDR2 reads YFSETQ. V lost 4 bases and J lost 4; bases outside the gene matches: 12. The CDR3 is CASSRPGASGAYEQYF. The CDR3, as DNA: TGCGCCAGCAGCCGACCCGGAGCTAGCGGGGCATACGAGCAGTACTTC. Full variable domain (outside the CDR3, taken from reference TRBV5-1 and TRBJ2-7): KAGVTQTPRYLIKTRGQQVTLSCSPISGHRSVSWYQQTPGQGLQFLFEYFSETQRNKGNFPGRFSGRQFSNSRSEMNVSTLELGDSALYLCASSRPGASGAYEQYFGPGTRLTVT.

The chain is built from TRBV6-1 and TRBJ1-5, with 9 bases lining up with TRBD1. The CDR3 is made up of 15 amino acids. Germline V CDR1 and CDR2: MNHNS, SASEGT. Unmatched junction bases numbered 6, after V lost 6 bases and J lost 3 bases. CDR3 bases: TGTGCCAGCAGGTCGGGACAGGGCCTCAATCAGCCCCAGCATTTT. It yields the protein CASRSGQGLNQPQHF.

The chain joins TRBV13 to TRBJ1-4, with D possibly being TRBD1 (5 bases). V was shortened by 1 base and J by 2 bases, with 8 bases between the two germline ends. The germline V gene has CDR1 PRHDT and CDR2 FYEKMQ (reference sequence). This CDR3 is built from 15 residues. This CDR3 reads CASSLVKGTNEKLFF. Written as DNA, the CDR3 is TGTGCCAGCAGCTTAGTGAAGGGGACTAATGAAAAACTGTTTTTT.

In DNA, the CDR3 is TGTGCCAGCAGCAGGGACTCTACAGATACGCAGTATTTT. It translates to CASSRDSTDTQYF. V is TRBV5-4 and J is TRBJ2-3; D might be TRBD2 (6 bases). Trimming shortened V by 4 bases and J by 3 bases, and 9 bases separated the two germline ends. The V gene's germline CDR1 is SGHNT and CDR2 YYREEE (reference sequence). The CDR3 is made up of 13 amino acids.

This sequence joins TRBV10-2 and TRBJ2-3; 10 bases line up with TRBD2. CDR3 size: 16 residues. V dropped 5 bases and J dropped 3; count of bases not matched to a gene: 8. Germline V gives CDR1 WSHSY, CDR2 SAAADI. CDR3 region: CASSYPLAGLTDTQYF. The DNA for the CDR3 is TGCGCCAGCAGTTACCCACTAGCGGGGTTAACAGATACGCAGTATTTT.

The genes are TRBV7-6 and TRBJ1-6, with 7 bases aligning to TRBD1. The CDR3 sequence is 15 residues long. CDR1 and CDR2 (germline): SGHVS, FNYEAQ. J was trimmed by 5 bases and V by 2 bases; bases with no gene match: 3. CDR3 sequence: CASSLRQGHNSPLHF. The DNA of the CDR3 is TGTGCCAGCAGCTTAAGACAGGGACATAATTCACCCCTCCACTTT.

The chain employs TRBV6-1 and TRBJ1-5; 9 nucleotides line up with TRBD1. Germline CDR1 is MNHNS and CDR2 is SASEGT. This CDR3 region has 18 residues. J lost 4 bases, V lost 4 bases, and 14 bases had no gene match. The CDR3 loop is CASSVGQGLKQANQPQHF. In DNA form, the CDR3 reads TGTGCCAGCAGTGTGGGACAGGGACTCAAACAGGCTAATCAGCCCCAGCATTTT.

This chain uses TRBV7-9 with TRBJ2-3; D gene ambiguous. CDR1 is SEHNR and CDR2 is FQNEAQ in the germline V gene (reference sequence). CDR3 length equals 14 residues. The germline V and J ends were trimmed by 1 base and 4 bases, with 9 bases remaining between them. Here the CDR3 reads CASSLVADADTQYF. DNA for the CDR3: TGTGCCAGCAGCTTAGTAGCCGATGCAGATACGCAGTATTTT. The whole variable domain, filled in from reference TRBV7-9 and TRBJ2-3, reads DTGVSQNPRHKITKRGQNVTFRCDPISEHNRLYWYRQTLGQGPEFLTYFQNEAQLEKSRLLSDRFSAERPKGSFSTLEIQRTEQGDSAMYLCASSLVADADTQYFGPGTRLTVL.

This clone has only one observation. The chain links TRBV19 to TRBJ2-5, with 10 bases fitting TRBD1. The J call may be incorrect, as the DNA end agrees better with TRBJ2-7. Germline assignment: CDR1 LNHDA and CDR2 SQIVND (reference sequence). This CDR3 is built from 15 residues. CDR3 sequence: CASSQGTGAGGEQYF. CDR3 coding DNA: TGTGCCAGTAGCCAGGGGACAGGGGCGGGGGGCGAGCAGTACTTC.

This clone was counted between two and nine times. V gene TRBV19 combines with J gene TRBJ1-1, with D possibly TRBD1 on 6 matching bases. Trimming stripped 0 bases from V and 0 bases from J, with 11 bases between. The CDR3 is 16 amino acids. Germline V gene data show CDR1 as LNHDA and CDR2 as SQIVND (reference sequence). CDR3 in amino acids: CASSIDRRGMNTEAFF. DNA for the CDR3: TGTGCCAGTAGTATAGACCGCAGGGGCATGAACACTGAAGCTTTCTTT.

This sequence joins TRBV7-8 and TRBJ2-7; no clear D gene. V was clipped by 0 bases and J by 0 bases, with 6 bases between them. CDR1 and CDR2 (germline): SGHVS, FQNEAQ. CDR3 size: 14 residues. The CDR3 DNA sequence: TGTGCCAGCAGCTTAGCCTTTAGCTCCTACGAGCAGTACTTC. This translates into CASSLAFSSYEQYF.

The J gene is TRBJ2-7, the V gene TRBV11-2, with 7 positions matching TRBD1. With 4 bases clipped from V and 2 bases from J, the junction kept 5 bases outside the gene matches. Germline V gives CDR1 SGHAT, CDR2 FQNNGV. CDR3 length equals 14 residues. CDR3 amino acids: CASSSRQGTYEQYF. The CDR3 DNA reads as TGTGCCAGCAGCTCCAGACAGGGTACCTACGAGCAGTACTTC.

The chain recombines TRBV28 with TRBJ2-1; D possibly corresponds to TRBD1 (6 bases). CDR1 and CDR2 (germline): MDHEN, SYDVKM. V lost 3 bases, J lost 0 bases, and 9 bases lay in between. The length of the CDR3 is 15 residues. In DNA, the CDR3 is TGTGCCAGCAGTTTTGGGGGCCACTCCTACAATGAGCAGTTCTTC. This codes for CASSFGGHSYNEQFF.

CDR3 sequence (DNA): TGTGCCAGCAGCGTAGGAGGGTTGCGGGGGGCTTCCGGGGAGCTGTTTTTT. Amino acid sequence: CASSVGGLRGASGELFF. This sequence joins TRBV9 and TRBJ2-2; TRBD2 agrees at 8 bases. The length of the CDR3 is 17 residues. V lost 0 bases to trimming and J lost 6 bases; unmatched junction nucleotides: 10. The germline gives CDR1 SGDLS, CDR2 YYNGEE.

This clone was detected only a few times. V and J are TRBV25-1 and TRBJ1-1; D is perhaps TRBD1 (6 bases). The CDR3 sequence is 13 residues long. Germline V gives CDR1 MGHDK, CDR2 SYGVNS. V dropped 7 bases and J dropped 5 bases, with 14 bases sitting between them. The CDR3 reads CASIVTGTTEAFF. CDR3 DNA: TGTGCCAGCATCGTAACAGGGACAACTGAAGCTTTCTTT.

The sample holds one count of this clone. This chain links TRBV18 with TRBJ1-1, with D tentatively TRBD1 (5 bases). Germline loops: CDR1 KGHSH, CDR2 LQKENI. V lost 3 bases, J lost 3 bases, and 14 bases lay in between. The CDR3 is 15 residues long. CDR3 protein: CASSPLQGSDTEAFF. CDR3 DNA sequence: TGTGCCAGCTCACCGTTGCAGGGATCGGACACTGAAGCTTTCTTT.

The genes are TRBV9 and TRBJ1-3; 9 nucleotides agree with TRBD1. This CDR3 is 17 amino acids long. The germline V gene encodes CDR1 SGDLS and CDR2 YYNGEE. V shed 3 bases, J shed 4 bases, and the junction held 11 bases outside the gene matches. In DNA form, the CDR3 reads TGTGCCAGCAGCGCTAGGGGACAGGGATTGCGGGGAAACACCATATATTTT. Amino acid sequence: CASSARGQGLRGNTIYF. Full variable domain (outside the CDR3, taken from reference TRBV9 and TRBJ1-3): DSGVTQTPKHLITATGQRVTLRCSPRSGDLSVYWYQQSLDQGLQFLIQYYNGEERAKGNILERFSAQQFPDLHSELNLSSLELGDSALYFCASSARGQGLRGNTIYFGEGSWLTVV.